These 18 T cell receptor beta chains were all obtained from the same sample, sequenced in a study of T-cell memory formation after mild COVID-19. A single record per CDR3 protein comes from TCRdb applying MiXCR to the 5' RACE reads. The repertoire includes some 130,000 distinct CDR3 sequences, around 6.3% of them detected once, and roughly 2% sits in the top ten. The specimen sequenced was PBMCs or a T cell subset sorted from them (not recorded which). The origin of the receptors is an adult woman who had mild COVID-19 (a few samples of this study predate the infection). Cell type and time point are not known.

This clonotype was observed a handful of times. The chain uses TRBV12-3 or TRBV12-4 and TRBJ1-5, with TRBD1 identical over 12 bases. The V and J ends lost 5 bases and 2 bases, in that order; junction bases with no gene match: 19. CDR3 length: 21 amino acids. The CDR3 DNA reads TGTGCCAGCAGTCTGACCCCGGGACAGGGGGCGCGGGGTATGGGCAATCAGCCCCAGCATTTT. It is translated as CASSLTPGQGARGMGNQPQHF.

This clonotype was seen a handful of times. V and J are TRBV4-3 and TRBJ2-3, with D perhaps TRBD1 or TRBD2 (5 bases each). Germline assignment: CDR1 LGHNA and CDR2 YSLEER. The germline V and J ends were trimmed by 1 base and 2 bases, with 10 bases remaining between them. There are 15 residues in the CDR3. CDR3: CASSQAYGTTDTQYF. CDR3 coding DNA: TGCGCCAGCAGCCAAGCATACGGGACCACAGATACGCAGTATTTT.

The sample holds many counts of this clonotype. The chain combines TRBV20-1 with TRBJ2-1, with D unresolved. The ends were cut back, 5 bases at V and 2 bases at J, with 10 bases in the middle. Looked up from germline, CDR1 is DFQATT and CDR2 is SNEGSKA (reference sequence). This CDR3 is built from 13 residues. The CDR3 region has the DNA TGCAGTGCTCACGACGATACCTACAATGAGCAGTTCTTC. Protein sequence: CSAHDDTYNEQFF.

The chain carries TRBV11-1 and TRBJ2-3; a possible D gene is TRBD2 (7 bases). Looked up from germline, CDR1 is SGHAT and CDR2 is FQDESV (reference sequence). The V end lost 5 bases, the J end lost 8 bases, and 23 bases lay between the germline ends. The CDR3 runs to 16 residues. CDR3 bases: TGTGCCAGCAGCCCAGGGGACTACAACCCACTTGGTACGCAGTATTTT. The encoded protein is CASSPGDYNPLGTQYF.

This clonotype was recorded at least ten times. The chain carries TRBV7-6 and TRBJ2-5; no firm D call. V gave up 5 bases and J gave up 0 bases, with 4 bases separating them. CDR1 and CDR2 (germline): SGHVS, FNYEAQ. The CDR3 runs to 12 residues. CDR3 sequence reads: CASSPHQETQYF. Written as DNA, the CDR3 is TGTGCCAGCAGCCCCCACCAAGAGACCCAGTACTTC.

The V and J genes are TRBV27 and TRBJ1-2; TRBD1 agrees at 10 bases. With 0 bases clipped from V and 4 bases from J, the junction kept 11 bases outside the gene matches. Germline lookup yields CDR1 MNHEY and CDR2 SMNVEV (reference sequence). CDR3 size: 18 residues. This CDR3 is CASSLSTPRQGAPYGYTF. The CDR3 nucleotides are TGTGCCAGCAGTTTATCTACACCGCGACAGGGGGCTCCCTATGGCTACACCTTC.

This clonotype was recorded a few times. This chain uses TRBV5-1 with TRBJ2-7, with D possibly being TRBD1 (5 bases). The CDR3 runs to 15 residues. Trimming took off 0 bases at V and 5 bases at J, with 15 bases between the two ends. From germline, CDR1 is SGHRS and CDR2 YFSETQ. The CDR3 spells CASSLARVGAHEQYF. In nucleotides, the CDR3 is TGCGCCAGCAGCTTGGCTCGGGTAGGGGCCCACGAGCAGTACTTC.

The J gene is TRBJ2-1, the V gene TRBV5-1; 13 bases align to TRBD2. The CDR3 spans 14 residues. CDR1 and CDR2 (germline): SGHRS, YFSETQ. The V and J ends lost 4 bases and 9 bases, in that order; junction bases with no gene match: 4. DNA of the CDR3: TGCGCCAGCAGCGTCCGGACTAGCGGGGGTGAGCAGTTCTTC. It yields the protein CASSVRTSGGEQFF.

This clonotype was counted a few times. This chain connects TRBV20-1 to TRBJ2-2, with TRBD2 as a possible D gene (6 bases). CDR3 length equals 14 residues. V was clipped by 3 bases and J by 7 bases, with 15 bases between them. Germline V gives CDR1 DFQATT, CDR2 SNEGSKA (reference sequence). This CDR3 is CSASPSGLRGELFF. The CDR3 DNA is TGCAGTGCTAGCCCCTCGGGACTCCGCGGGGAGCTGTTTTTT.

This clonotype was seen many times. The chain joins TRBV7-8 to TRBJ1-2; D is ambiguous. The CDR3 covers 15 residues. V gave up 5 bases and J gave up 2 bases, with 15 bases separating them. The germline gives CDR1 SGHVS, CDR2 FQNEAQ. This chain's CDR3 is CASSLLGPANYGYTF. DNA of the CDR3: TGTGCCAGCAGCCTCCTAGGTCCAGCGAACTATGGCTACACCTTC.

This rearrangement joins TRBV19 to TRBJ2-3; 13 positions agree with TRBD2. V trimming: 6 bases; J trimming: 2 bases; junction bases outside the gene matches: 5. Germline assignment: CDR1 LNHDA and CDR2 SQIVND (reference sequence). This CDR3 contains 16 residues. DNA of the CDR3: TGTGCCAGTAGACAGACTAGCGGGGGGTACACAGATACGCAGTATTTT. Translating gives CASRQTSGGYTDTQYF.

This clonotype came up a few times. V and J are TRBV12-3 or TRBV12-4 and TRBJ2-3; 9 bases are a match to TRBD1. This CDR3 spans 14 amino acids. V gave up 1 base and J gave up 8 bases; unmatched junction bases: 4. The CDR3 region is CASSLGTGGVTQYF. The CDR3 DNA sequence: TGTGCCAGCAGTTTAGGTACAGGGGGCGTTACGCAGTATTTT.

This clonotype was detected ten times or more. The chain recombines TRBV12-3 or TRBV12-4 with TRBJ1-5, with 8 bases that match TRBD1. V lost 6 bases and J lost 2; bases outside the gene matches: 6. The CDR3 totals 15 residues. This CDR3 reads CASSSRGLGNQPQHF. In nucleotides, the CDR3 is TGTGCCAGCAGCAGCAGGGGGCTGGGCAATCAGCCCCAGCATTTT.

V usage is TRBV27 and J usage is TRBJ1-2; 8 bases match TRBD1. Germline CDR1 and CDR2: MNHEY and SMNVEV (reference sequence). There are 14 residues in the CDR3. V dropped 10 bases and J dropped 8; count of bases not matched to a gene: 15. CDR3 protein: CATSPVDRARGYTF. The CDR3 coding sequence is TGTGCCACCTCTCCTGTGGACAGGGCGCGGGGCTACACCTTC.

This clonotype has at least ten counts. The J gene is TRBJ2-1, the V gene TRBV6-4; D may be TRBD2 (5 bases). From germline, CDR1 is MRHNA and CDR2 SNTAGT. The length of the CDR3 is 14 residues. V was cut by 10 bases and J by 6 bases, with 19 bases left in between. The CDR3: CATSLLVPSNEQFF. The DNA of the CDR3 is TGTGCCACTTCTCTACTAGTTCCGTCCAATGAGCAGTTCTTC.

This clonotype has only a few counts. The chain recombines TRBV7-9 with TRBJ1-1; TRBD1 might be the D (5 bases). Germline CDR1 is SEHNR and CDR2 is FQNEAQ (reference sequence). Trimming stripped 3 bases from V and 4 bases from J, with 12 bases between. The CDR3 consists of 14 residues. The CDR3 DNA sequence: TGTGCCAGCAGCTTTGGGGCCTCGGGCACTGAAGCTTTCTTT. Residues: CASSFGASGTEAFF.

This clonotype has a handful of counts. This chain joins TRBV18 and TRBJ2-3; possibly TRBD2 for D (5 bases). This CDR3 region has 13 residues. The germline V gene has CDR1 KGHSH and CDR2 LQKENI. The ends were cut back, 6 bases at V and 6 bases at J, with 13 bases in the middle. Here the CDR3 reads CASSLHSGDTQYF. CDR3 bases: TGTGCCAGCTCTCTCCACTCGGGGGATACGCAGTATTTT. The full variable domain, with the rest looked up from reference TRBV18 and TRBJ2-3, is NAGVMQNPRHLVRRRGQEARLRCSPMKGHSHVYWYRQLPEEGLKFMVYLQKENIIDESGMPKERFSAEFPKEGPSILRIQQVVRGDSAAYFCASSLHSGDTQYFGPGTRLTVL.

V usage is TRBV7-2 and J usage is TRBJ2-1; D call uncertain. The CDR3 length is 14 residues. Trimming pared 5 bases from V and 5 bases from J, leaving 13 bases between. Per the germline V gene, CDR1 is SGHTA and CDR2 is FQGNSA. For the CDR3, the DNA is TGTGCCAGCAGCCGCCCGGGTGGAAACAATGAGCAGTTCTTC. Translated, it gives CASSRPGGNNEQFF.